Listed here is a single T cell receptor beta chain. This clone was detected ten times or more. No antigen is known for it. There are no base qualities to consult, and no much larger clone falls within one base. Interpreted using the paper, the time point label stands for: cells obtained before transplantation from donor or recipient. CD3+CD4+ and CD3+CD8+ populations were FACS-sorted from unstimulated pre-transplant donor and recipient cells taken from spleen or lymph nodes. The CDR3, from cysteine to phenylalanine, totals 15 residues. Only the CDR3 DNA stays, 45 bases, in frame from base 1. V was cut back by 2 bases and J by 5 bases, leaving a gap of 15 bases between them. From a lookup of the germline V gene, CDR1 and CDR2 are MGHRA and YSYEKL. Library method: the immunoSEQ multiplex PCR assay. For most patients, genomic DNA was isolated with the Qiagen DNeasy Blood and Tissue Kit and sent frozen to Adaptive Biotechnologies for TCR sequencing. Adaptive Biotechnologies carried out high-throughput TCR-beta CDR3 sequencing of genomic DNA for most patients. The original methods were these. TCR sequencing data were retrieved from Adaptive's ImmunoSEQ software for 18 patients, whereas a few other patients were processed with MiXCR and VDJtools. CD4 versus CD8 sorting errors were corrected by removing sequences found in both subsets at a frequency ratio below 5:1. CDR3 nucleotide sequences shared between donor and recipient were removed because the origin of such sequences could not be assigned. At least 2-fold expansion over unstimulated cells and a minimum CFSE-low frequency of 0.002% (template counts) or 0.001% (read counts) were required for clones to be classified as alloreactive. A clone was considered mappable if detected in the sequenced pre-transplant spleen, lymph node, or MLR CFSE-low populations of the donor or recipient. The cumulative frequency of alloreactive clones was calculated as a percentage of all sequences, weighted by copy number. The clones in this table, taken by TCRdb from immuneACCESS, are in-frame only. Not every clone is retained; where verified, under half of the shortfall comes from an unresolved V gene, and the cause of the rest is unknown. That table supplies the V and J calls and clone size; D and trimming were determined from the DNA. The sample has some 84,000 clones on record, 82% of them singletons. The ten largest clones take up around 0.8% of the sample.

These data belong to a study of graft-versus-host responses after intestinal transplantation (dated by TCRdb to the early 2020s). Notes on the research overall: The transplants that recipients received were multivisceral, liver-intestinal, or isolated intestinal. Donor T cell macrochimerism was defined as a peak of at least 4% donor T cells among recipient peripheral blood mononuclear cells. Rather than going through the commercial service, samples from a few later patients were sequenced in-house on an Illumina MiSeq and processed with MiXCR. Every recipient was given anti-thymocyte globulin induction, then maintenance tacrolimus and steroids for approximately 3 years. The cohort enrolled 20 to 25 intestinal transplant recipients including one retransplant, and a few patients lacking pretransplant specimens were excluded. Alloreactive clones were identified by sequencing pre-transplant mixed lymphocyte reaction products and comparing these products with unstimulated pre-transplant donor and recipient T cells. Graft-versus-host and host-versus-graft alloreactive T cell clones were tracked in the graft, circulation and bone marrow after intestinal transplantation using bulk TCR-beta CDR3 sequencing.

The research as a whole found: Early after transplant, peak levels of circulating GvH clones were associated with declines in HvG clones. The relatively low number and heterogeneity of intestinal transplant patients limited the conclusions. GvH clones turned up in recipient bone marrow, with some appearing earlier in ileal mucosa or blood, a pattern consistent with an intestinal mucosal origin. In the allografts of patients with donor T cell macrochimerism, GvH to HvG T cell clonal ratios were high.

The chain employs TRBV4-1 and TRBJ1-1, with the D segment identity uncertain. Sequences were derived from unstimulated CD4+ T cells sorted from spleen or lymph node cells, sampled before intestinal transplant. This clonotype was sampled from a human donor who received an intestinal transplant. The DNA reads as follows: TGCGCCAGCAGCCAAACCGGGGTAGGGATGACTGAAGCTTTCTTT. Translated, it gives CASSQTGVGMTEAFF.